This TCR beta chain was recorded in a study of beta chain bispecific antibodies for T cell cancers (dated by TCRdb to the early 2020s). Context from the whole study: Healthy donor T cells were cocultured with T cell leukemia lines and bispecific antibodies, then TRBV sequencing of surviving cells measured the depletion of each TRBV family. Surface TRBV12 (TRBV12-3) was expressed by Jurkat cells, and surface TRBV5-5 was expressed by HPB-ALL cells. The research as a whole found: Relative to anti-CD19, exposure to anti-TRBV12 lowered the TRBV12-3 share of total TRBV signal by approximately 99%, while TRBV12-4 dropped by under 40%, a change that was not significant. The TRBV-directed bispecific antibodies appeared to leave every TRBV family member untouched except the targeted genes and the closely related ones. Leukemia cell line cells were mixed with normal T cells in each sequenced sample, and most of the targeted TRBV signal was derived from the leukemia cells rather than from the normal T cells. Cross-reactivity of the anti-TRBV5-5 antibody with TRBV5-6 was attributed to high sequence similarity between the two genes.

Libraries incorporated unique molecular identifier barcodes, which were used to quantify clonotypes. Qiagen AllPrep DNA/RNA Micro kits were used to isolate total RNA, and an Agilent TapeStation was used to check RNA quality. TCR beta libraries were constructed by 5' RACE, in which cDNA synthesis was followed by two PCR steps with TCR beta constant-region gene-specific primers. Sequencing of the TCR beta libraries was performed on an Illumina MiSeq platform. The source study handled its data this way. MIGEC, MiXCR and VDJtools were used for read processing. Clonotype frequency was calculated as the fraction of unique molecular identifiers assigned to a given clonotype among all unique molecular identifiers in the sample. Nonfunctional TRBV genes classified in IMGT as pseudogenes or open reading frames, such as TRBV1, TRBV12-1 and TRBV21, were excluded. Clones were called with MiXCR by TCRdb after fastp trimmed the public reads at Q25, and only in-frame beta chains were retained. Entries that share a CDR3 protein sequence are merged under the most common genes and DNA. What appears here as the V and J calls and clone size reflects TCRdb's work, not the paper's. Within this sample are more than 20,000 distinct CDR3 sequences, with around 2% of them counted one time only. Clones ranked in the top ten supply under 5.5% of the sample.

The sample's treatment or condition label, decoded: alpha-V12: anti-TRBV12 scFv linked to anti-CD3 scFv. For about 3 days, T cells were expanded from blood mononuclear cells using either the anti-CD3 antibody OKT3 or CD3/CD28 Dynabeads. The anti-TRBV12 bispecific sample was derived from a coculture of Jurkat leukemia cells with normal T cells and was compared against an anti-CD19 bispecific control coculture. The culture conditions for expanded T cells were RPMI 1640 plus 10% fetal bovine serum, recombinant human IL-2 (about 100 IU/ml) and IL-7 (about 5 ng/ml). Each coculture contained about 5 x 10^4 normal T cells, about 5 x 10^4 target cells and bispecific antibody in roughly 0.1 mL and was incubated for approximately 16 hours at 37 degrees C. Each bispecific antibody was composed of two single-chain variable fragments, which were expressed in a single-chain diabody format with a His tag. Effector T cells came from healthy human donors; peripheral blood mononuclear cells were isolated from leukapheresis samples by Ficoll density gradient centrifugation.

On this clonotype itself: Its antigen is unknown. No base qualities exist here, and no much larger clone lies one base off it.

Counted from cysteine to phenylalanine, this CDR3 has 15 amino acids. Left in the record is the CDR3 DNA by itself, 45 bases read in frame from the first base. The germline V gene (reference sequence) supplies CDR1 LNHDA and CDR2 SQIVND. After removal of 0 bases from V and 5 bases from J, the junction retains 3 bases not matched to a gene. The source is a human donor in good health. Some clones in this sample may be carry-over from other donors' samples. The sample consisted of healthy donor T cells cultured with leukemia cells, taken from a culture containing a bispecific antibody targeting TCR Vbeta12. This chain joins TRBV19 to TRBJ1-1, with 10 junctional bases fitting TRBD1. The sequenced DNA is TGTGCCAGTAGTATAGACGACAGGGGGCAAACTGAAGCTTTCTTT. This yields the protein CASSIDDRGQTEAFF.